What follows is one TCR beta chain and its context. Its antigen is unidentified. Germline V gene lookup returns CDR1 SGHDT and CDR2 YYEEEE. This CDR3 region has 14 residues. The V end was cut by 6 bases, the J end by 4 bases, with 14 bases between. Every donor was a healthy person donating bone marrow. These data come from a study of cytomegalovirus exposure and HLA in healthy donors. Study background: In an early release, HLA-typed donors contributed some 88 million unique TCR sequences.

Study-wide findings and caveats: Highly shared variants forming one cluster were likely a sequencing artifact. Analyses of presence and absence presupposed an approximately uniform sequencing depth across donors.

Primers: 60 Vbeta forward and 13 Jbeta reverse. Assay: immunoSEQ multiplex PCR; the TCRdb copy retains only in-frame clones and omits some. The sample contains over 150,000 clones, approximately 82% of which appear only once. This sequence was found in a male donor in good health and CMV-seronegative. The material sequenced was PBMCs. The chain carries TRBV5-6 and TRBJ1-5, with D tentatively TRBD1 (5 bases). The CDR3 sequence: CASKRRGENQPQHF. CDR3 nucleotides: TGTGCCAGCAAGAGGAGGGGTGAAAATCAGCCCCAGCATTTT.